Listed here are 3 T cell receptor beta chains from one sample, sequenced in a study of T cell repertoires in cytomegalovirus infection (dated by TCRdb to between 2017 and 2020). For sequencing, an Illumina HiSeq 1500 was employed. The public reads were quality trimmed at Q25 with fastp and then assembled into clones with MiXCR by TCRdb, keeping productive beta chains. Here each entry gathers all rows of one CDR3 protein and keeps the most common genes and DNA. Present in this sample are about 740,000 distinct CDR3 sequences, under 40% of which were seen just once. The biggest ten clones account for 2.5% to 3.5% of the sample. Sequencing was carried out using PBMCs. The receptors come from a human donor in good health (CMV status not recorded). Some clones in this sample may be carry-over from other donors' samples.

The V gene is TRBV6-2 or TRBV6-3, the J gene TRBJ2-3; 12 bases map to TRBD2. V dropped 2 bases and J dropped 2; count of bases not matched to a gene: 2. This CDR3 has 16 residues. The germline CDR1 and CDR2 sequences are MNHEY and SVGEGT. The CDR3, as DNA: TGTGCCAGCAGTTACGGACTAGCGGGACCCACAGATACGCAGTATTTT. It translates to CASSYGLAGPTDTQYF.

The chain uses TRBV10-3 and TRBJ2-3; tentative D call: TRBD2 (7 bases). The CDR3 runs to 15 residues. V lost 0 bases and J 2 bases, leaving 9 bases between the germline ends. The V gene's germline CDR1 is ENHRY and CDR2 SYGVKD. CDR3 DNA: TGTGCCATCAGTGAGTCAGGGGGGGTCACAGATACGCAGTATTTT. Amino acids: CAISESGGVTDTQYF.

This clonotype was counted a few times. The CDR3 is CASSGIQGDGGYTF. As DNA, the CDR3 is TGTGCCAGCAGTGGAATACAGGGGGACGGCGGCTACACCTTC. J is TRBJ1-2 and V is TRBV6-1; TRBD1 matches at 8 bases. With V trimmed by 4 bases and J by 8 bases, 9 bases remained unmatched. This CDR3 is 14 amino acids long. CDR1 is MNHNS and CDR2 is SASEGT in the germline V gene.